This TCR beta chain emerged from a study of cytomegalovirus exposure and HLA in healthy donors. Worth noting for this clone: The junction does not match germline at one end; this may be a read error.

Vbeta (60) and Jbeta (13) primers were used in the PCR. TCRdb's table, derived via immunoSEQ multiplex PCR, lists solely in-frame clones and lacks some. This sample yields some 160,000 clones, of which roughly 88% are seen a single time; approximately 1.5% belongs to the top ten. The CDR3 is made up of 13 amino acids. CDR1 and CDR2 (germline): KGHSH, LQKENI. Material: PBMCs. The sequence was collected from a woman between 18 and 30 years old in good health and CMV-seronegative. This chain links TRBV18 with TRBJ2-1; D might be TRBD2 (6 bases). The CDR3 region has the DNA TGTGCCAGCTCACCACCGGACTACCCCTCTCCAGTCTTC. This encodes CASSPPDYPSPVF. Combining the CDR3 with reference TRBV18 and TRBJ2-1 gives the whole variable domain NAGVMQNPRHLVRRRGQEARLRCSPMKGHSHVYWYRQLPEEGLKFMVYLQKENIIDESGMPKERFSAEFPKEGPSILRIQQVVRGDSAAYFCASSPPDYPSPVFGPGTRLTVL.